This T cell receptor (beta chain) was captured by sequencing in a study of blood T cell repertoires in COVID-19. Study overall: COVID-19 samples, acute and convalescent, were from the United States, Italy and Spain.

Study processing details: The assay estimated nucleated cells by amplifying reference gene primers. The assay was immunoSEQ multiplex PCR, and TCRdb's table has in-frame clones only and misses some. V, J and clone size are taken as reported in that table, and D and trimming were inferred from the DNA itself. The table includes under 400,000 clones, approximately 89% detected once. Germline V gene lookup returns CDR1 SQVTM and CDR2 ANQGSEA. The CDR3 spans 13 residues. The V and J ends lost 4 bases and 0 bases respectively, with 9 bases between them. In Seattle, patients joined the study during active infection and were tracked longitudinally.

The TCR comes from a woman aged 55 to 70 with COVID-19, enrolled during active disease. The sample comprised peripheral blood. This chain links TRBV29-1 with TRBJ1-1; D is unresolved. CDR3 nucleotide sequence: TGCAGCGTTGTTCAACAGCTGAACACTGAAGCTTTCTTT. Its protein product is CSVVQQLNTEAFF.